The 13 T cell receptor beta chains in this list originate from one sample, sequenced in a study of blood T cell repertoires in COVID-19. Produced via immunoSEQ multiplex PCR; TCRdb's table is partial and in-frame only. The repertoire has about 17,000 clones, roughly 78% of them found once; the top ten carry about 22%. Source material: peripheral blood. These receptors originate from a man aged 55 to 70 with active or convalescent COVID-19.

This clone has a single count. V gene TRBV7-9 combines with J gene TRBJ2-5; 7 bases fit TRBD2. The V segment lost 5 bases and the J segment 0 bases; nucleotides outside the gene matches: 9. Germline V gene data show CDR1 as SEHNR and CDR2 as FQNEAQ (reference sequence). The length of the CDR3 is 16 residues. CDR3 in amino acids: CASSTFLGGYQETQYF. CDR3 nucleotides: TGTGCCAGCAGCACCTTCCTCGGGGGGTACCAAGAGACCCAGTACTTC.

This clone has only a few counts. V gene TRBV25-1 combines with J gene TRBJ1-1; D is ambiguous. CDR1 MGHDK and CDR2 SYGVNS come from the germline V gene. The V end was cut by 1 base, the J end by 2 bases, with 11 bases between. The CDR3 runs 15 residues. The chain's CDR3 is CASSESRLPNTEAFF. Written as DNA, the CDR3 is TGTGCCAGCAGTGAATCCAGATTACCAAACACTGAAGCTTTCTTT.

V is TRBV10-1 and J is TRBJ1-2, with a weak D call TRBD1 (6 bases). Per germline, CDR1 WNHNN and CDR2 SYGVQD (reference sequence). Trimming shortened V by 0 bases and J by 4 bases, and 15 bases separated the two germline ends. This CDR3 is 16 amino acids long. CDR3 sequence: CASSESRRGPFYGYTF. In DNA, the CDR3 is TGCGCCAGCAGTGAGTCGCGCAGGGGTCCCTTCTATGGCTACACCTTC.

In DNA, the CDR3 is TGTGCCTGGAAGTCCGGGAGAGTAGATACGCAGTATTTT. It translates to CAWKSGRVDTQYF. The chain combines TRBV30 with TRBJ2-3; a weak D match, TRBD2 (6 bases). This CDR3 region has 13 residues. Germline values: CDR1 GTSNPN, CDR2 SVGIG (reference sequence). Trimming pared 4 bases from V and 5 bases from J, leaving 13 bases between. The full variable domain, its missing parts supplied by reference TRBV30 and TRBJ2-3, is SQTIHQWPATLVQPVGSPLSLECTVEGTSNPNLYWYRQAAGRGLQLLFYSVGIGQISSEVPQNLSASRPQDRQFILSSKKLLLSDSGFYLCAWKSGRVDTQYFGPGTRLTVL.

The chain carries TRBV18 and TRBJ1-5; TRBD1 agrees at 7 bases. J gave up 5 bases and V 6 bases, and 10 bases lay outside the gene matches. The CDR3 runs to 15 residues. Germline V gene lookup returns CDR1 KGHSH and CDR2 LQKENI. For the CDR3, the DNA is TGTGCCAGCTCTCAACAGGGGAAGACGGATCAGCCCCAGCATTTT. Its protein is CASSQQGKTDQPQHF. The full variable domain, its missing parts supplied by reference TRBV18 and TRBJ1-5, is NAGVMQNPRHLVRRRGQEARLRCSPMKGHSHVYWYRQLPEEGLKFMVYLQKENIIDESGMPKERFSAEFPKEGPSILRIQQVVRGDSAAYFCASSQQGKTDQPQHFGDGTRLSIL.

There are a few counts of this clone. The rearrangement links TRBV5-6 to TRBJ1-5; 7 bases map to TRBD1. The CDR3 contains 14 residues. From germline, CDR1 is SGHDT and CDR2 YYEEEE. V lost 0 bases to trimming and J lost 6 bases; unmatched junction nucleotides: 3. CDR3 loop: CASSLGRDSQPQHF. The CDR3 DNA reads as TGTGCCAGCAGCTTGGGCAGGGACAGTCAGCCCCAGCATTTT.

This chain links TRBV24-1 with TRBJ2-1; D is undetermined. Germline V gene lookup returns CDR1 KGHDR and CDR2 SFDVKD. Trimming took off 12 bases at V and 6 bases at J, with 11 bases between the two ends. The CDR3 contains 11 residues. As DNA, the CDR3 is TGTGCCTCCGCTCGCGTCAATGAGCAGTTCTTC. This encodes CASARVNEQFF.

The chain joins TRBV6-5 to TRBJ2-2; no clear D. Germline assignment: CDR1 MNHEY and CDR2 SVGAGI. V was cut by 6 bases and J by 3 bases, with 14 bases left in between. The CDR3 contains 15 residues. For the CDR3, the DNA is TGTGCCAGCAGACCGCTACGGTCATACACCGGGGAGCTGTTTTTT. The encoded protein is CASRPLRSYTGELFF.

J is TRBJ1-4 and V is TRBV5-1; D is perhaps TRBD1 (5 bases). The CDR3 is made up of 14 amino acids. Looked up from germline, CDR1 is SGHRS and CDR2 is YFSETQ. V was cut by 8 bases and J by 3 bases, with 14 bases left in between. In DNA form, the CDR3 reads TGCGCCAGTCAGAACGGGGGGTCTAATGAAAAACTGTTTTTT. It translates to CASQNGGSNEKLFF.

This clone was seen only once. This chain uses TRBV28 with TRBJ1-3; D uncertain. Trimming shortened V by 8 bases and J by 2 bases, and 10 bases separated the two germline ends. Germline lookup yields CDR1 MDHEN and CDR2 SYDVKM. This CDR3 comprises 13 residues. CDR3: CASGEYPGNTIYF. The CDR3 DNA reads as TGTGCCAGCGGGGAGTATCCTGGAAACACCATATATTTT.

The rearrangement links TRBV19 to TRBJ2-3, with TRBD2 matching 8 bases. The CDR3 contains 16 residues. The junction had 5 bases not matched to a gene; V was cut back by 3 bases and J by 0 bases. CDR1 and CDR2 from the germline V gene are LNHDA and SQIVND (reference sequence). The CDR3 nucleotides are TGTGCCAGTAGTATTCGCCCTAGCGGGAGCACAGATACGCAGTATTTT. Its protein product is CASSIRPSGSTDTQYF.

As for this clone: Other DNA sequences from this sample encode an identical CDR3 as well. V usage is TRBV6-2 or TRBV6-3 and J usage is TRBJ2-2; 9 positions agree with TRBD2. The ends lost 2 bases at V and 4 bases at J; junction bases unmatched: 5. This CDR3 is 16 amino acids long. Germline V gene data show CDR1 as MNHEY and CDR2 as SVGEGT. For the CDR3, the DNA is TGTGCCAGCAGTTACGGTGGCGGGAGGGGCACCGGGGAGCTGTTTTTT. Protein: CASSYGGGRGTGELFF.

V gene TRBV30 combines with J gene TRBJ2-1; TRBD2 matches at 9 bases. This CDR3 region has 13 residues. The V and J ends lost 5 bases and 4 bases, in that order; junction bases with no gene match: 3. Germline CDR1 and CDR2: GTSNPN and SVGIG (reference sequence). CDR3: CAWAGGRYNEQFF. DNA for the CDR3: TGTGCCTGGGCGGGGGGGCGGTACAATGAGCAGTTCTTC.